Listed below are T cell receptor beta chains from one sample, sequenced in a study of T-cell memory formation after mild COVID-19. TCRdb re-called the 5' RACE reads with MiXCR, one entry per CDR3 protein. The sample comprises about 390,000 distinct CDR3 sequences, approximately 15% of which are singletons, and 20% to 25% rests with the top ten. Sequenced sample: PBMCs or a T cell subset sorted from them (not recorded which). These receptors were taken from a man aged 18 to 35 who had mild COVID-19 (a few samples of this study predate the infection). Cell type and time point are not known. The conserved cysteine and the conserved F or W are not part of the CDR3 here.

TRBV5-1 ASSDSQGDYGYT
TRBV3-1 ASSQDAGGAPEQF
TRBV6-5 ASSPTWGSGGYT
TRBV5-1 ASSLDGLAGGSADTQY
TRBV7-8 ASSLMGGRGYQETQY
TRBV7-9 ASSLAGEGQETQY
TRBV28 ASSPQKTSGGGETQY
TRBV30 AWSVKAGYGYT
TRBV15 ATSLGQGYYGYT
TRBV2 ASSVGTGNYGYT
TRBV14 ASSPRSFLSVGQGRTEAF
TRBV12-3/TRBV12-4 ASSPRGAGGLEQF
TRBV29-1 SVARDGEETQY
TRBV7-2 ASSFTRDIGNTIY
TRBV7-9 ASSRTGGHQPQH
TRBV7-9 ASSLIRDRPVDTQY
TRBV5-1 ASSLGWGNIQY
TRBV15 ATSGTGQGGETQY
TRBV15 ATSSAGETQY
TRBV19 ASSIVGGQGNTQY
TRBV6-2/TRBV6-3 ASRRQGWNTEAF
TRBV12-3/TRBV12-4 ASSLPGGNQPQH
TRBV6-5 ASSYSIGTDYEQY
TRBV6-2/TRBV6-3 ASSYDRRTLQETQY
TRBV5-1 ASSSGAQRSTDTQY
TRBV3-1 ASGEVQGIHNEQF
TRBV12-3/TRBV12-4 ASSGSGTGGLRGYT
TRBV18 ASSLDRGQAKNIQY
TRBV20-1 SAIAGFSYEQY
TRBV7-2 ASSLEVIYGYT
TRBV21-1 ASSPIYQKGDTEAF
TRBV6-2/TRBV6-3 ASSYSTSSYNEQF
TRBV7-9 ASSLPQYRDPEVSYT
TRBV7-3 ASSLAGGGSNTEAF
TRBV10-3 AISAWGQVTGELF
TRBV4-1 ASSHSGGSYEQY
TRBV3-1 ASSQVGGETQY
TRBV11-2 ASSYTGTEENTIY
TRBV5-6 ASSLVGARWTGVYGYT
TRBV9 ASRETGLDSPLH
TRBV29-1 SAGGIGYNEQF
TRBV20-1 SARAGTSTDTQY
TRBV20-1 SARVGLAGTDEQY
TRBV24-1 ATGTGHNEQF
TRBV19 ASRTGEAQH
TRBV7-2 ASSLVVKEPQH
TRBV18 ASSPREAQGETQY
TRBV12-3/TRBV12-4 ASSRGLHNEQF
TRBV6-5 TSSNVVEGTEAF